The clone carrying this TCR beta chain was found a few times. Its antigen is still unknown. This CDR3 comprises 13 residues. CDR1 is MNHNY and CDR2 is SVGAGI in the germline V gene (reference sequence). V was trimmed by 2 bases and J by 5 bases, leaving 10 bases between them. This record comes from a study of OX40 agonist ivuxolimab in advanced cancers. Whole-study findings and limits: At 0.1 to 3.0 mg/kg and by week 6, CD4+ and CD8+ T cells in the blood had expanded clonally.

TCRdb's copy holds only in-frame clones and misses some; the assay was immunoSEQ multiplex PCR. The sample yields 30,000 to 40,000 clones, 92% seen once. The starting material was CD4+ or CD8+ T cells sorted from blood, obtained in a trial of the OX40 agonist ivuxolimab. V is TRBV6-6 and J is TRBJ2-7, with D unclear. The TCR sequence derives from an adult with an advanced solid tumor such as melanoma, head and neck, liver or kidney cancer. The CDR3 DNA sequence: TGTGCCAGCAGTTACGCAGGCGTCAACGAGCAGTACTTC. Protein sequence: CASSYAGVNEQYF.